The 2 T cell receptor beta chains below all came from one sample that was sequenced in a study of blood T cell repertoires in COVID-19. Clones were read by immunoSEQ multiplex PCR, and TCRdb kept only the in-frame ones, dropping some. The data show roughly 140,000 clones, approximately 85% seen once. The sample taken for sequencing was peripheral blood. The source is an older man with acute or convalescent COVID-19.

This clone was detected once. The J gene is TRBJ2-1, the V gene TRBV11-2; TRBD2 is a possible D gene (7 bases). The CDR3 consists of 14 residues. The germline CDR1 and CDR2 sequences are SGHAT and FQNNGV. Trimming took 7 bases from V and 5 from J, leaving 15 bases between them. The CDR3 nucleotides read TGTGCCAGCAAGCGCGGGGGCTCAAACAATGAGCAGTTCTTC. Its protein is CASKRGGSNNEQFF.

The chain has TRBV3-1 (or the pseudogene TRBV3-2) and TRBJ1-5, with a weak D call TRBD1 (5 bases). There are 15 residues in the CDR3. Trimming removed 5 bases from V and 4 bases from J, with 15 bases in between. Germline CDR1 and CDR2: LGHDT and YNNKEL (reference sequence). The CDR3 sequence: CASSAGVGRNQPQHF. The CDR3 nucleotides read TGTGCCAGCAGCGCGGGGGTGGGCCGGAATCAGCCCCAGCATTTT.